These T cell receptor beta chains were read from a single sample in a study of cytomegalovirus exposure and HLA in healthy donors. Clones were sequenced by immunoSEQ multiplex PCR, and TCRdb holds only the in-frame ones, with some missing. The sample contains about 94,000 clones, roughly 8.2% of which appear only once. The specimen was PBMCs. All receptors derive from a man in his fifties in good health and CMV-seronegative. CDR3s include the opening cysteine and the closing phenylalanine or tryptophan. A D gene is named only where the DNA matches it firmly. Some rows mark clone size as missing; the rest say once, few, many or name a class of expanded clone.

cdr3_nt | cdr3_aa | d_call | j_call | clone_size | v_call | cdr3_length
TGTGCCAGCAGTCCGACAGGGGGCTATGGCTACACCTTC | CASSPTGGYGYTF | TRBD1 | TRBJ1-2 | NA | TRBV7-8 | 13
TGCGCCAGCAGCTTGGAATTGGGCAGGGGCGGCAATGAGCAGTTCTTC | CASSLELGRGGNEQFF | NA | TRBJ2-1 | NA | TRBV5-1 | 16
TGTGCCAGCTCACCACCGTCAGGCGGCGGGACTGAAGCTTTCTTT | CASSPPSGGGTEAFF | NA | TRBJ1-1 | few | TRBV18 | 15
TGCGCCAGCAGCTACTCCACAGATACGCAGTATTTT | CASSYSTDTQYF | NA | TRBJ2-3 | NA | TRBV5-1 | 12
TGTGCCACGTCCGGGGGTGGCACAGATACGCAGTATTTT | CATSGGGTDTQYF | NA | TRBJ2-3 | few | TRBV28 | 13
TGTGCCAGCAGCCACGGACAGGGCCACGAGCAGTACTTC | CASSHGQGHEQYF | TRBD1 | TRBJ2-7 | few | TRBV7-3 | 13
TGTGCCAGCAGCGCCAGCGGGAGGGCCTCCCACGAGCAGTACTTC | CASSASGRASHEQYF | TRBD2 | TRBJ2-7 | NA | TRBV9 | 15
TGTGCCAGCCGGGGACAGGGGTACGAGCAGTACTTC | CASRGQGYEQYF | TRBD1 | TRBJ2-7 | few | TRBV2 | 12
TGTGCCAGCAGTGCCATCGGGAGGGAAGTGATAGGCTACACCTTC | CASSAIGREVIGYTF | NA | TRBJ1-2 | NA | TRBV6-5 | 15
TGTGCCAGCAGTTTCCCGGGAAGTGAAGCTTTCTTT | CASSFPGSEAFF | NA | TRBJ1-1 | few | TRBV28 | 12
TGCGCCAGCAGCCTCCGGACTAGCGGGGGGTACGAGCAGTACTTC | CASSLRTSGGYEQYF | TRBD2 | TRBJ2-7 | few | TRBV5-1 | 15
TGTGCCAGCAGTTACTCAAGGGGGAACGAGCAGTACTTC | CASSYSRGNEQYF | NA | TRBJ2-7 | few | TRBV6-6 | 13
TGTGCCAGCAGCTCCAGGGGACCCGGGGAGCTGTTTTTT | CASSSRGPGELFF | NA | TRBJ2-2 | few | TRBV28 | 13
TGTGCCAGCAGCTTAGGGCTAGCGGGAGTAGATACGCAGTATTTT | CASSLGLAGVDTQYF | TRBD2 | TRBJ2-3 | NA | TRBV7-2 | 15
TGTGCCAGCAGCTTGTGGTCGCTAGCGGGGGGGCGAAGGGCCTACAATGAGCAGTTCTTC | CASSLWSLAGGRRAYNEQFF | TRBD2 | TRBJ2-1 | few | TRBV5-8 | 20
TGTGCCAGGGTGGTGAAGAGGCCGGAAAGCTCCTACGAGCAGTACTTC | CARVVKRPESSYEQYF | NA | TRBJ2-7 | few | TRBV19 | 16
TGTGCCAGCAGCCAAGACCCCGGGACAGGGACGGTACAATCACCCCTCCACTTT | CASSQDPGTGTVQSPLHF | TRBD1 | TRBJ1-6 | NA | TRBV4-2 | 18
TGTGCCAGCAGCATCGACAGGTTCTCTGGAAACACCATATATTTT | CASSIDRFSGNTIYF | NA | TRBJ1-3 | NA | TRBV7-9 | 15
TGCAGCGTTGATGGGACAGGAATGTACAATGAGCAGTTCTTC | CSVDGTGMYNEQFF | TRBD1 | TRBJ2-1 | NA | TRBV29-1 | 14
TGTGCCAGCAGTTGGCCTCGTTGGGGTAGGGTCGGGAGCTATGGCTACACCTTC | CASSWPRWGRVGSYGYTF | NA | TRBJ1-2 | few | TRBV28 | 18
TGTGCCAGCAGCTCCCCAGGGGGGTCGCTAATCAATGAGCAGTTCTTC | CASSSPGGSLINEQFF | NA | TRBJ2-1 | few | TRBV11-3 | 16
TGTGCCAGCAGCCGACAGGGAGGCAACAATGAGCAGTTCTTC | CASSRQGGNNEQFF | NA | TRBJ2-1 | NA | TRBV5-8 | 14
TGCGCCAGCAGCCCGGACAGGGCGGATGGCTACACCTTC | CASSPDRADGYTF | TRBD1 | TRBJ1-2 | NA | TRBV5-1 | 13
TGTGCCAGCTCACCAGAGGCGACGCGCAATCAGCCCCAGCATTTT | CASSPEATRNQPQHF | NA | TRBJ1-5 | NA | TRBV18 | 15
TGTGCCAGCACGGGGGGCGGGAGCGACCAAGAGACCCAGTACTTC | CASTGGGSDQETQYF | NA | TRBJ2-5 | few | TRBV9 | 15
TGTGCCAGCACCGGGGGGGCCGAGAACACCATATATTTT | CASTGGAENTIYF | NA | TRBJ1-3 | few | TRBV28 | 13
TGTGCCTGGAGTGTACTTGACAGGACAGATTCACCCCTCCACTTT | CAWSVLDRTDSPLHF | NA | TRBJ1-6 | few | TRBV30 | 15
TGTGCCAGCAGTTTAGGGACTAGCGGTGCCTACGAGCAGTACTTC | CASSLGTSGAYEQYF | TRBD2 | TRBJ2-7 | NA | TRBV13 | 15
TGTGCCAGCAGCGCGGACAGGGGGGGAGAGACCCAGTACTTC | CASSADRGGETQYF | TRBD1 | TRBJ2-5 | NA | TRBV7-8 | 14
TGCCACAAGGGGAGGGTTGTAAGGGGCACTGAAGCTTTCTTT | CHKGRVVRGTEAFF | NA | TRBJ1-1 | few | TRBV29-1 | 14
TGTGCCAGCAGCCGGGGGGCGGGAGAGACCCAGTACTTC | CASSRGAGETQYF | NA | TRBJ2-5 | few | TRBV5-6 | 13
TGTGCCAGCAGCCCACCCGGGAGGTCTACAGATACGCAGTATTTT | CASSPPGRSTDTQYF | TRBD2 | TRBJ2-3 | NA | TRBV14 | 15
TGTGCCTGGGGGGGACAAACTGAAGCTTTCTTT | CAWGGQTEAFF | NA | TRBJ1-1 | few | TRBV30 | 11
TGTGCCAGCAGCGTAGAACTAGCGGGACGGGGAGAGACCCAGTACTTC | CASSVELAGRGETQYF | TRBD2 | TRBJ2-5 | few | TRBV9 | 16
TGCAGCGCTAGGACTCTCGGTGAGCAGTTCTTC | CSARTLGEQFF | NA | TRBJ2-1 | few | TRBV29-1 | 11
TGTGCCAGCAGCCCCCTCAGCGACGAGCAGTACTTC | CASSPLSDEQYF | NA | TRBJ2-7 | many | TRBV7-9 | 12
TGTGCCAGCAGACCCCCTTTTAGCGGGACCGCCTACGAGCAGTACTTC | CASRPPFSGTAYEQYF | TRBD2 | TRBJ2-7 | once | TRBV28 | 16
TGCGCCAGCAGCTTGGAATTTCTCCCCGGTGGGACCCAGTACTTC | CASSLEFLPGGTQYF | NA | TRBJ2-5 | NA | TRBV5-1 | 15
TGTGCCAGCAGCTTAGTGTCGGGGGTATATGGCTACACCTTC | CASSLVSGVYGYTF | NA | TRBJ1-2 | few | TRBV11-3 | 14
TGTGCCAGCAGCGTATTAGCGGGGGCGTACTACGAGCAGTACTTC | CASSVLAGAYYEQYF | TRBD2 | TRBJ2-7 | few | TRBV7-2 | 15
TGTGCCAGCAGCTTGGGACAGACTCATCAGCCCCAGCATTTT | CASSLGQTHQPQHF | TRBD1 | TRBJ1-5 | NA | TRBV7-9 | 14
TGTGCCAGCAGTTCACCACAGGGGCAAGGGGCCTCCACTGAAGCTTTCTTT | CASSSPQGQGASTEAFF | TRBD1 | TRBJ1-1 | NA | TRBV28 | 17
TGTGCCAGCAGCCCCGATGGAGGGTTTCTATCTAATCAGCCCCAGCATTTT | CASSPDGGFLSNQPQHF | NA | TRBJ1-5 | NA | TRBV5-5 | 17
TGCGCCAGCAGCTTGGAGGGGCGTTTGGGCACCGGGGAGCTGTTTTTT | CASSLEGRLGTGELFF | NA | TRBJ2-2 | few | TRBV5-1 | 16
TGTGCCATCACCCCCGGACAGGGGAACCACGAGCAGTACTTC | CAITPGQGNHEQYF | TRBD1 | TRBJ2-7 | NA | TRBV10-3 | 14
TGTGCCAGCTCACCACCGGGCTGGGGAGGAAGTGGAAACACCATATATTTT | CASSPPGWGGSGNTIYF | NA | TRBJ1-3 | few | TRBV18 | 17
TGCGCCAGCAGTCTGGGGGCGTGGAGCACTGAAGCTTTCTTT | CASSLGAWSTEAFF | NA | TRBJ1-1 | NA | TRBV4-1 | 14
TGTGCCAGCAGTGAAGCGGTTACCCCGGGGTATGGCTACACCTTC | CASSEAVTPGYGYTF | NA | TRBJ1-2 | NA | TRBV2 | 15
TGTGCCAGCAGTTACTTCGGGGGAACCTACGAGCAGTACTTC | CASSYFGGTYEQYF | NA | TRBJ2-7 | NA | TRBV6-5 | 14